The 9 T cell receptor beta chains listed next were all sequenced from one sample in a study of identical twins. In TCRdb, the 5' RACE reads were re-called with MiXCR into one record per CDR3 protein. The sample comprises around 510,000 distinct CDR3 sequences, over 11% of which are singletons, and approximately 1% rests with the top ten. This sample was also put to use in a study of yellow fever vaccine responses in identical twins.

The sequenced sample was CD4+ T cells sorted from blood. Source of these receptors: a woman younger than 35 in good health.

The chain uses TRBV19 and TRBJ1-1; D not certain. This CDR3 has 12 residues. V was shortened by 6 bases and J by 3 bases, with 8 bases between the two germline ends. Germline CDR1 is LNHDA and CDR2 is SQIVND (reference sequence). CDR3 protein: CASRNTYTEAFF. CDR3 bases: TGTGCCAGTAGGAACACATACACTGAAGCTTTCTTT.

This clonotype has at least ten counts. The rearrangement links TRBV3-1 to TRBJ2-1, with D maybe TRBD2 (6 bases). Germline V lookup: CDR1 LGHDT, CDR2 YNNKEL (reference sequence). V was clipped by 5 bases and J by 4 bases, with 12 bases between them. The CDR3 is made up of 14 amino acids. CDR3 sequence reads: CASSSLALYNEQFF. The CDR3 DNA sequence: TGTGCCAGCAGCAGCCTAGCGCTTTACAATGAGCAGTTCTTC.

For the CDR3, the DNA is TGTGCTAGTGGTTTGGTACGGACTAGCGGGGTGTTCACAGATACGCAGTATTTT. This sequence encodes CASGLVRTSGVFTDTQYF. The V call is TRBV12-5, the J call TRBJ2-3; TRBD2 matches at 12 bases. V trimming: 0 bases; J trimming: 2 bases; junction bases outside the gene matches: 6. Per the germline V gene, CDR1 is LGHNT and CDR2 is FRNRAP. The CDR3 has 18 amino acids.

The rearrangement joins TRBV5-1 to TRBJ1-1; no clear D gene. In germline, CDR1 is SGHRS, CDR2 YFSETQ. CDR3 length: 14 amino acids. Trimming removed 0 bases from V and 4 bases from J, with 10 bases in between. CDR3 residues: CASSLEVIGTEAFF. CDR3 sequence (DNA): TGCGCCAGCAGCTTGGAGGTAATTGGCACTGAAGCTTTCTTT.

The rearrangement links TRBV6-1 to TRBJ2-3; D perhaps matches TRBD2 (6 bases). The CDR3 is made up of 14 amino acids. Germline values: CDR1 MNHNS, CDR2 SASEGT. V was trimmed by 4 bases and J by 3 bases, leaving 11 bases between them. The CDR3: CASSGRAGTDTQYF. The CDR3 coding sequence is TGTGCCAGCAGTGGGAGGGCAGGGACAGATACGCAGTATTTT.

The chain recombines TRBV28 with TRBJ2-7; D perhaps matches TRBD1 (6 bases). The length of the CDR3 is 13 residues. V dropped 8 bases and J dropped 6 bases, with 17 bases sitting between them. Germline CDR1 reads MDHEN; CDR2 reads SYDVKM. CDR3 coding DNA: TGTGCCAGCCAACAGGGAAGGGGCCCCGAGCAGTACTTC. This gives the protein CASQQGRGPEQYF. Full variable domain (missing parts from reference TRBV28 and TRBJ2-7): DVKVTQSSRYLVKRTGEKVFLECVQDMDHENMFWYRQDPGLGLRLIYFSYDVKMKEKGDIPEGYSVSREKKERFSLILESASTNQTSMYLCASQQGRGPEQYFGPGTRLTVT.

This clonotype was observed a few times. The CDR3 is CRVPSGDSYEQYF. The CDR3 region has the DNA TGCAGGGTTCCTAGCGGAGACTCCTACGAGCAGTACTTC. The J gene is TRBJ2-7, the V gene TRBV20-1; TRBD2 agrees at 7 bases. Germline loops: CDR1 DFQATT, CDR2 SNEGSKA (reference sequence). CDR3 length: 13 amino acids.

The chain is built from TRBV28 and TRBJ2-7, with 8 bases lining up with TRBD2. Germline V gene data show CDR1 as MDHEN and CDR2 as SYDVKM. CDR3 size: 14 residues. With 3 bases clipped from V and 3 bases from J, the junction kept 4 bases outside the gene matches. The CDR3 coding sequence is TGTGCCAGCAGTTTCGGGGGGGCGAACTACGAGCAGTACTTC. Amino acids: CASSFGGANYEQYF.

The V call is TRBV12-3 or TRBV12-4, the J call TRBJ1-2; no definite D call. V dropped 5 bases and J dropped 7 bases, with 14 bases sitting between them. The CDR3 sequence is 13 residues long. CDR3 amino acids: CASSLSRLGGYTF. The CDR3 DNA follows: TGTGCCAGCAGTCTCTCCAGATTAGGTGGCTACACCTTC.